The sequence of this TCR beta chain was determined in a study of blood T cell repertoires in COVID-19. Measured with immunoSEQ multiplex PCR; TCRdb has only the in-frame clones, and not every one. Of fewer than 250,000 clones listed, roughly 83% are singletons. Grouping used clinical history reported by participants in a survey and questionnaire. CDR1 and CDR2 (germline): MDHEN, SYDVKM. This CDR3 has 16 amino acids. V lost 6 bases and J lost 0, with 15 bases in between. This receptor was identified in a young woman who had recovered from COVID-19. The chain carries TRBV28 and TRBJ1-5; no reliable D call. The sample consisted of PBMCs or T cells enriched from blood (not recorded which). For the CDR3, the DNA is TGTGCCAGCAGGTCTGGCGGGAGGTATAGCAATCAGCCCCAGCATTTT. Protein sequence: CASRSGGRYSNQPQHF.